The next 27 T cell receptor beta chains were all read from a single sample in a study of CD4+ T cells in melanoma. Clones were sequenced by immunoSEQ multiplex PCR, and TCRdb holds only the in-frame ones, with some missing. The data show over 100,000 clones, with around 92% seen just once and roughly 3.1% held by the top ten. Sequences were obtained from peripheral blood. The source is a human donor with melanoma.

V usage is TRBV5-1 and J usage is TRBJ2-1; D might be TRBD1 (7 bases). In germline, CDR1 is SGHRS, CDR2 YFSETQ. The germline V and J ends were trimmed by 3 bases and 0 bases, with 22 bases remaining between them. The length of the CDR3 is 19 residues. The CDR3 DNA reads TGCGCCAGCAGCTCGGGGAGGTTGGGACAGCTCAGCTCCTACAATGAGCAGTTCTTC. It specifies CASSSGRLGQLSSYNEQFF.

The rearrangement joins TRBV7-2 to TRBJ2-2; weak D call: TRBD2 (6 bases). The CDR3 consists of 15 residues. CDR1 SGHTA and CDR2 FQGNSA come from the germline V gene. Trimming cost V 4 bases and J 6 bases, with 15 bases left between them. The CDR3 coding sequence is TGTGCCAGCAGCTCCCGACTAGGGGCGGCCGGGGAGCTGTTTTTT. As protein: CASSSRLGAAGELFF.

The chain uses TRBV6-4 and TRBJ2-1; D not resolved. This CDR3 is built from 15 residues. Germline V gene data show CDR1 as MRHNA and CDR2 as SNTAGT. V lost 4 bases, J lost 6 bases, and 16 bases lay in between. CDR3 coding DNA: TGTGCCAGCAGTGTGGAGTATACCTCCGGCAATGAGCAGTTCTTC. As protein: CASSVEYTSGNEQFF.

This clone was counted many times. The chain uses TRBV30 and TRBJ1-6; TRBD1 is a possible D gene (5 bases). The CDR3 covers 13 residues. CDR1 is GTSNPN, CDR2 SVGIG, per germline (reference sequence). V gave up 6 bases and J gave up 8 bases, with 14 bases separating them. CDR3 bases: TGTGCCTGCTCCGAGGGGTGGGATTCACCCCTCCACTTT. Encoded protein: CACSEGWDSPLHF.

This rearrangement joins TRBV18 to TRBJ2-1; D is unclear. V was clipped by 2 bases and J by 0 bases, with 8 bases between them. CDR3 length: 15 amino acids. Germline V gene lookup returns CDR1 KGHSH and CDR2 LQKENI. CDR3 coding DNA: TGTGCCAGCTCACCAAGGACCAGCTCCTACAATGAGCAGTTCTTC. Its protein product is CASSPRTSSYNEQFF.

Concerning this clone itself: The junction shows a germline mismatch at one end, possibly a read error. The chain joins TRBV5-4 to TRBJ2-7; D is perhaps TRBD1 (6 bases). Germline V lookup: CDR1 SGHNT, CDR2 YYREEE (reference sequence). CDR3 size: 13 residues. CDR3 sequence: CASSLGHTGQLNF. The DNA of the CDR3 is TGTGCCAGCAGCCTGGGACACACGGGACAACTAAACTTC.

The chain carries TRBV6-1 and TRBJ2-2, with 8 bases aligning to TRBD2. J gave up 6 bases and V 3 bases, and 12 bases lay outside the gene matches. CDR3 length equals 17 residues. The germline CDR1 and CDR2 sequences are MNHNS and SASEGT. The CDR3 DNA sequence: TGTGCCAGCAGTGACGGCGGGGGGCCCCCATTAGCCGGGGAGCTGTTTTTT. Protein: CASSDGGGPPLAGELFF.

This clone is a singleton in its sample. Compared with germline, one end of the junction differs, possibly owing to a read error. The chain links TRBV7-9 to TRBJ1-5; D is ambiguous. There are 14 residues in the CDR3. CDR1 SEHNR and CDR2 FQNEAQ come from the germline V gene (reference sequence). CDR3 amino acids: CASNLAGENQPQHF. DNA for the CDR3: TGTGCCAGCAACTTAGCTGGGGAAAATCAGCCCCAGCATTTT.

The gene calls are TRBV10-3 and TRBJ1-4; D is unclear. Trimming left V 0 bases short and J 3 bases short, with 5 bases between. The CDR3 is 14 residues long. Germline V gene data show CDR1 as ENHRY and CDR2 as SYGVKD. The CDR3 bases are TGTGCCATCAGTGAGTCGTGGGCTAATGAAAAACTGTTTTTT. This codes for CAISESWANEKLFF.

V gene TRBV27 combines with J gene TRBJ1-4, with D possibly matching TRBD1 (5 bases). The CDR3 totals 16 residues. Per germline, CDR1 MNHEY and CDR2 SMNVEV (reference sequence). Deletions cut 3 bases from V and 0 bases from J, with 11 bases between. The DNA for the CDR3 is TGTGCCAGCAGTTTCACCAGGGTTGCAACTAATGAAAAACTGTTTTTT. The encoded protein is CASSFTRVATNEKLFF.

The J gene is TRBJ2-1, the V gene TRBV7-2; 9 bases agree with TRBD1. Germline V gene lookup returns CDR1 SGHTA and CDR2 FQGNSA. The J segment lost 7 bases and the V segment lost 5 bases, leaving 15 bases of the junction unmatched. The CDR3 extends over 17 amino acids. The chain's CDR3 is CASSLYPGTGIKNEQFF. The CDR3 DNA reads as TGTGCCAGCAGCCTTTACCCCGGGACAGGGATAAAGAATGAGCAGTTCTTC.

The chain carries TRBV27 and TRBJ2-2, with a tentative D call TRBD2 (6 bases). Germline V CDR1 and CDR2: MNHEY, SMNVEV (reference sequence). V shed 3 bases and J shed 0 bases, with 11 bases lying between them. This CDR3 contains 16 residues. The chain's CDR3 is CASSLYSGANTGELFF. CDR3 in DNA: TGTGCCAGCAGTTTGTATTCGGGGGCGAACACCGGGGAGCTGTTTTTT.

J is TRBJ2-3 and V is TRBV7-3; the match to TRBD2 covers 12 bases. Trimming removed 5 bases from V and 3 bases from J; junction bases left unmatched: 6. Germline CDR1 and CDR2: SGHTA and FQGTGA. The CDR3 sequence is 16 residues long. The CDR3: CASSLLAGGPTDTQYF. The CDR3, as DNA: TGTGCCAGCAGCCTGCTAGCGGGAGGGCCGACAGATACGCAGTATTTT.

In DNA, the CDR3 is TGTGCCAGCAGTTTAGGTACATACAATGAGCAGTTCTTC. This codes for CASSLGTYNEQFF. The chain combines TRBV6-5 with TRBJ2-1; no reliable D call. Germline V lookup: CDR1 MNHEY, CDR2 SVGAGI. This CDR3 is built from 13 residues. The germline V and J ends were trimmed by 4 bases and 4 bases, with 8 bases remaining between them.

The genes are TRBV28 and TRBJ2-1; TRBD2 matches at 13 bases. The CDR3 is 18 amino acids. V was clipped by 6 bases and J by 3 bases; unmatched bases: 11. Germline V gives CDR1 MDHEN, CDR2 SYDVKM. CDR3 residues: CASSYGLAGASFYNEQFF. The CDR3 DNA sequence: TGTGCCAGCAGCTACGGACTAGCGGGGGCCTCCTTCTACAATGAGCAGTTCTTC. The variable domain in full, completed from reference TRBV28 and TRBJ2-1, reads DVKVTQSSRYLVKRTGEKVFLECVQDMDHENMFWYRQDPGLGLRLIYFSYDVKMKEKGDIPEGYSVSREKKERFSLILESASTNQTSMYLCASSYGLAGASFYNEQFFGPGTRLTVL.

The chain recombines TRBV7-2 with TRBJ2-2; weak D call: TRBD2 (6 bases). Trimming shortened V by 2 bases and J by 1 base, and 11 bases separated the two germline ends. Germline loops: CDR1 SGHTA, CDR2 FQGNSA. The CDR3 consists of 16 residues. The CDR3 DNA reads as TGTGCCAGCAGCTTATTTGCGGGATTGAACACCGGGGAGCTGTTTTTT. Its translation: CASSLFAGLNTGELFF.

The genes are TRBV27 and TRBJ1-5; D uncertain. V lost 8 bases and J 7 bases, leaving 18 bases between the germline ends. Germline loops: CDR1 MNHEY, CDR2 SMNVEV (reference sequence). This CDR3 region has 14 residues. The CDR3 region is CASRTLAGAQPQHF. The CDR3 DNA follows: TGTGCCAGCCGTACGTTGGCAGGTGCCCAGCCCCAGCATTTT.

This CDR3 reads CASSQGRGSYEQYF. In DNA, the CDR3 is TGTGCCAGCAGCCAAGGTCGAGGGTCGTACGAGCAGTACTTC. The V gene is TRBV4-2, the J gene TRBJ2-7; tentative D call: TRBD2 (5 bases). There are 14 residues in the CDR3. From germline, CDR1 is LGHNA and CDR2 YNFKEQ. The germline V and J ends were trimmed by 1 base and 4 bases, with 11 bases remaining between them.

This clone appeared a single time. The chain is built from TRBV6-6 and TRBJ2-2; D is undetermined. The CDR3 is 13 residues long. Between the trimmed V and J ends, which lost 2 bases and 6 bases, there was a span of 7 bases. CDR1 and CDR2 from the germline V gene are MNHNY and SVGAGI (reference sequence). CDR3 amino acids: CASSYLGAGELFF. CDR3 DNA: TGTGCCAGCAGTTACCTAGGAGCCGGGGAGCTGTTTTTT.

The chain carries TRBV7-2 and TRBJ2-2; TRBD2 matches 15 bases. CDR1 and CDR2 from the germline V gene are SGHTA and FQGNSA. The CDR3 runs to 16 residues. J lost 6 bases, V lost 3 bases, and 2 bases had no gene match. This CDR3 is CASSLGLAGGSGELFF. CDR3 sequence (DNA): TGTGCCAGCAGCTTGGGACTAGCGGGAGGATCCGGGGAGCTGTTTTTT. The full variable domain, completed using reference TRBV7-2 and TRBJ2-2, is GAGVSQSPSNKVTEKGKDVELRCDPISGHTALYWYRQSLGQGLEFLIYFQGNSAPDKSGLPSDRFSAERTGGSVSTLTIQRTQQEDSAVYLCASSLGLAGGSGELFFGEGSRLTVL.

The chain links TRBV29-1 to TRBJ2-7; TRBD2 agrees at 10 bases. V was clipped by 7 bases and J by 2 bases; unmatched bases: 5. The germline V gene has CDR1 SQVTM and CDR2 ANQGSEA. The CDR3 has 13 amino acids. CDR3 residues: CSGRLAGAYEQYF. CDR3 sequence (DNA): TGCAGCGGTCGACTAGCGGGCGCCTACGAGCAGTACTTC.

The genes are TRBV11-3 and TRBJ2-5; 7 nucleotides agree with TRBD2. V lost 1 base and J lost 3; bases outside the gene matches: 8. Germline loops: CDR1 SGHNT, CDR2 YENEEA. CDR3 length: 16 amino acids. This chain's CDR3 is CASSLGQTSREETQYF. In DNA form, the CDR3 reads TGTGCCAGCAGCTTAGGGCAGACTAGCAGGGAAGAGACCCAGTACTTC. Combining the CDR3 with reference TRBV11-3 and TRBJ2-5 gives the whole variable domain EAGVVQSPRYKIIEKKQPVAFWCNPISGHNTLYWYLQNLGQGPELLIRYENEEAVDDSQLPKDRFSAERLKGVDSTLKIQPAELGDSAVYLCASSLGQTSREETQYFGPGTRLLVL.

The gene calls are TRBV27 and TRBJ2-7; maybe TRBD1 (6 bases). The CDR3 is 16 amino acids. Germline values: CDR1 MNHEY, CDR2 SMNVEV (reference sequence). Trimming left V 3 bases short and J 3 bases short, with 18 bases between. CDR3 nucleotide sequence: TGTGCCAGCAGTTTTACCGGGACACCAATCCTCTACGAGCAGTACTTC. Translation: CASSFTGTPILYEQYF.

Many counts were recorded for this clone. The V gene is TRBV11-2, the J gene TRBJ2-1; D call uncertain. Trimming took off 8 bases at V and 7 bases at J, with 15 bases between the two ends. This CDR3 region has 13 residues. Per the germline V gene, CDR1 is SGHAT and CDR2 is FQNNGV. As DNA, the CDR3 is TGTGCCAGCTCCCTGAATAGCCTTAATGAGCAGTTCTTC. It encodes CASSLNSLNEQFF.

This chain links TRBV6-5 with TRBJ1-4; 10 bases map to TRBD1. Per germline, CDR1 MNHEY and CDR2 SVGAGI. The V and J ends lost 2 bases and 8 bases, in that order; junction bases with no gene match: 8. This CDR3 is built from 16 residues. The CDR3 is CASSYLWTGGNEKLFF. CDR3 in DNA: TGTGCCAGCAGTTACCTCTGGACAGGGGGTAACGAAAAACTGTTTTTT.

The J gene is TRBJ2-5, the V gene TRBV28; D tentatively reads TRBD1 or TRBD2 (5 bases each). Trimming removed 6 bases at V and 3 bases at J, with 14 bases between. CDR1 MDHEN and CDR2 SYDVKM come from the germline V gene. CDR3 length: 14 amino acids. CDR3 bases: TGTGCCAGCAGCTTGATTGGGGGAAAAGAGACCCAGTACTTC. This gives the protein CASSLIGGKETQYF.

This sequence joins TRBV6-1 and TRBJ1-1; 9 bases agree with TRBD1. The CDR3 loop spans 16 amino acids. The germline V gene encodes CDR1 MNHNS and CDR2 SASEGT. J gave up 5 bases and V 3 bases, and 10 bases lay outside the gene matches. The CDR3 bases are TGTGCCAGCAGTGAGCCCGGACAGGGGAGGGGGACTGAAGCTTTCTTT. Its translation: CASSEPGQGRGTEAFF.